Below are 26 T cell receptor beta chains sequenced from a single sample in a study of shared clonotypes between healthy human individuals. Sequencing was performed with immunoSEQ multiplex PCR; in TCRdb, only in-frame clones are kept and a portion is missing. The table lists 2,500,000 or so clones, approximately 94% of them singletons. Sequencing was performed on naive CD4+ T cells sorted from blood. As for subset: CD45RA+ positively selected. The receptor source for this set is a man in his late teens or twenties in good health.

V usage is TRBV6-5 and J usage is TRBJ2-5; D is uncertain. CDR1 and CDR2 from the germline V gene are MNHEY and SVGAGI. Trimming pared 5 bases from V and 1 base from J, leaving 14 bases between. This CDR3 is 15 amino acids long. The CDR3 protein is CASSLTYGLQETQYF. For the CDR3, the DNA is TGTGCCAGCAGTCTAACCTATGGCCTCCAAGAGACCCAGTACTTC.

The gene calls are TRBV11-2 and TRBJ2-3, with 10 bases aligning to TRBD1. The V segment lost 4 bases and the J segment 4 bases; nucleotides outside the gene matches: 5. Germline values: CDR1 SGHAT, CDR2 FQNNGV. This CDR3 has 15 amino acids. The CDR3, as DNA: TGTGCCAGCAGCTCCGGGACAGGGGTAGCAGATACGCAGTATTTT. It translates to CASSSGTGVADTQYF.

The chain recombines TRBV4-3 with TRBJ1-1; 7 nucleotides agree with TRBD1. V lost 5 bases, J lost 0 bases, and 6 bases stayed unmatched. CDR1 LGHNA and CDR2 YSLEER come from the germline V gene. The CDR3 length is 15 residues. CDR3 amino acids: CASSYQGGLNTEAFF. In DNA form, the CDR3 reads TGCGCCAGCAGCTACCAGGGGGGCCTGAACACTGAAGCTTTCTTT.

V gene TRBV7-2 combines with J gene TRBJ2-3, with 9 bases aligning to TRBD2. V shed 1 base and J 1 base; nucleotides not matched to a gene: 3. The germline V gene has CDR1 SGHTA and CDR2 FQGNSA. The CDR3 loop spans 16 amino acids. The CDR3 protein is CASSLGSSGGTDTQYF. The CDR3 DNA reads TGTGCCAGCAGCTTAGGTTCTAGCGGGGGCACAGATACGCAGTATTTT.

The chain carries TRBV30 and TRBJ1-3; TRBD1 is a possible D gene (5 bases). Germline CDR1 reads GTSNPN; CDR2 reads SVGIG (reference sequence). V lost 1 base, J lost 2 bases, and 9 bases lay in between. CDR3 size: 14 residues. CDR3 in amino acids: CAWSGGNPGNTIYF. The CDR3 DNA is TGTGCCTGGAGTGGGGGGAACCCTGGAAACACCATATATTTT.

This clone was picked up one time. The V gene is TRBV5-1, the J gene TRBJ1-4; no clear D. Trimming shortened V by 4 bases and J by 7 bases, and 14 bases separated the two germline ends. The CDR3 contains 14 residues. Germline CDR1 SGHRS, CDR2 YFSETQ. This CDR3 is CASSPDSLIEKLFF. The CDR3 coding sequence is TGCGCCAGCAGCCCGGACTCACTAATTGAAAAACTGTTTTTT.

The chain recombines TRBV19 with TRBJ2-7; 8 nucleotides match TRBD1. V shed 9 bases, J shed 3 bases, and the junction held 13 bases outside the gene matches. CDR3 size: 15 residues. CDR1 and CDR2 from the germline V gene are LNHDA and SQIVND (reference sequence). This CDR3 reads CASRSGGTGLYEQYF. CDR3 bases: TGTGCCAGCAGGTCAGGGGGGACAGGACTCTACGAGCAGTACTTC.

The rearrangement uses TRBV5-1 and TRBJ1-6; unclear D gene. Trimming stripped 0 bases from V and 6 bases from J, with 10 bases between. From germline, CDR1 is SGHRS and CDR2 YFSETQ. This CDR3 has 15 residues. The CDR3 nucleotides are TGCGCCAGCAGCTTGGTGGTCGGGTTTAATTCACCCCTCCACTTT. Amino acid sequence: CASSLVVGFNSPLHF.

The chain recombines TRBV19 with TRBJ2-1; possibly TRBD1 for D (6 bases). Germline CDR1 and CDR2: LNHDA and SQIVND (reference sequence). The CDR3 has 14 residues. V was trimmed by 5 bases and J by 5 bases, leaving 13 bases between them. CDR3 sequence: CASSPGGPHNEQFF. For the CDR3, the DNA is TGTGCCAGTAGTCCTGGGGGCCCCCACAATGAGCAGTTCTTC.

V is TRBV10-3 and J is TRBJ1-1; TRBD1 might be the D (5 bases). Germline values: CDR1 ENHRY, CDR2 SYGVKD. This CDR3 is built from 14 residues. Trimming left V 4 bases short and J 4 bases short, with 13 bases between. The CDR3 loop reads CAISGGGRSTEAFF. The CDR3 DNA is TGTGCCATCAGTGGGGGCGGTCGGAGCACTGAAGCTTTCTTT.

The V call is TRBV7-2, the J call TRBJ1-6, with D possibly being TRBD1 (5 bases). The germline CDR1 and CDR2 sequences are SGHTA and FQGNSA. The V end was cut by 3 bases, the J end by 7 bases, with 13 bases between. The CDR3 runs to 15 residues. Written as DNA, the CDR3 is TGTGCCAGCAGCTTTTTAGGGACGATAAATTCACCCCTCCACTTT. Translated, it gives CASSFLGTINSPLHF.

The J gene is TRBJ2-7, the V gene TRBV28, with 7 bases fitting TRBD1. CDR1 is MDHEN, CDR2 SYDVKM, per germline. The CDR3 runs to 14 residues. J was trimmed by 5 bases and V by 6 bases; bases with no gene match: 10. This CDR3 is CASSEQGNGHEQYF. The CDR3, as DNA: TGTGCCAGCAGCGAACAGGGGAATGGGCACGAGCAGTACTTC.

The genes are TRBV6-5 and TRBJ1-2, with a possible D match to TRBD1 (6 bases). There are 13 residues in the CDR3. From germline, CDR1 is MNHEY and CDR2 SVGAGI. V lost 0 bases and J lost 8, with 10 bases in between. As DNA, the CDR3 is TGTGCCAGCAGTTACTCTCAGGGGAGCGGCTACACCTTC. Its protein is CASSYSQGSGYTF.

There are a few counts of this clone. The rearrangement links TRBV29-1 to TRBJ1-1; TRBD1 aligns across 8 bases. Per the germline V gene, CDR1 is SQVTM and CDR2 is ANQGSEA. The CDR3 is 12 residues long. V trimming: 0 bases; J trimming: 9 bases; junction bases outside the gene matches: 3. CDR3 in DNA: TGCAGCGTTGAAGAAGGACAGGGTAAAGCTTTCTTT. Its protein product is CSVEEGQGKAFF.

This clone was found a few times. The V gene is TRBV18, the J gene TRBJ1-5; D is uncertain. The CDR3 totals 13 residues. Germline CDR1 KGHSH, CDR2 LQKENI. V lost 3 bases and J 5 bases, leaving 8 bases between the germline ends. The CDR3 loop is CASSPGSYQPQHF. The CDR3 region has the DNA TGTGCCAGCTCACCGGGCAGCTATCAGCCCCAGCATTTT.

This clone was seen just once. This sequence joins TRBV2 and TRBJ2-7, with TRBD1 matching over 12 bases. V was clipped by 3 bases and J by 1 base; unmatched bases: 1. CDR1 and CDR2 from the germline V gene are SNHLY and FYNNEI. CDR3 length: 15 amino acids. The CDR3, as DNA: TGTGCCAGCAGTGAGGGACAGGGGGCTTCCTACGAGCAGTACTTC. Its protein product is CASSEGQGASYEQYF.

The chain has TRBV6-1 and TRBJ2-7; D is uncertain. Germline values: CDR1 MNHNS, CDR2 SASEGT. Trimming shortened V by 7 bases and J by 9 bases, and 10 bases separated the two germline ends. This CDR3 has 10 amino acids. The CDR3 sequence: CASTQSRQYF. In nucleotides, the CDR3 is TGTGCCAGCACCCAATCCCGGCAGTACTTC.

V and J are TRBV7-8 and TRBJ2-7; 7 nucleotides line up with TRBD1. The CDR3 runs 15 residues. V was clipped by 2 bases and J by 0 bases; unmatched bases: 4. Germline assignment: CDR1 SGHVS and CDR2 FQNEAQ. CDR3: CASSLTGTDSYEQYF. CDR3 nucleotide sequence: TGTGCCAGCAGCTTAACCGGGACAGACTCCTACGAGCAGTACTTC.

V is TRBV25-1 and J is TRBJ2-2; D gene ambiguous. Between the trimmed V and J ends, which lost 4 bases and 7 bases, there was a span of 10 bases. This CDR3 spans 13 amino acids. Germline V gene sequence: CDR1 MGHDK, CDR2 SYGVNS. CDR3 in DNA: TGTGCCAGCAGTGCCCAGTCGCTCGGGGAGCTGTTTTTT. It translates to CASSAQSLGELFF.

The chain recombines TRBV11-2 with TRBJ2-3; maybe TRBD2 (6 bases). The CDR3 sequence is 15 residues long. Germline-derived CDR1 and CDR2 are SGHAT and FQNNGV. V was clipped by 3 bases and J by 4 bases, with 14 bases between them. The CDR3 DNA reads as TGTGCCAGCAGCTTGACGGGAGTGGGCGCAGATACGCAGTATTTT. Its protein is CASSLTGVGADTQYF. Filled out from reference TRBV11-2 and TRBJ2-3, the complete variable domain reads EAGVAQSPRYKIIEKRQSVAFWCNPISGHATLYWYQQILGQGPKLLIQFQNNGVVDDSQLPKDRFSAERLKGVDSTLKIQPAKLEDSAVYLCASSLTGVGADTQYFGPGTRLTVL.

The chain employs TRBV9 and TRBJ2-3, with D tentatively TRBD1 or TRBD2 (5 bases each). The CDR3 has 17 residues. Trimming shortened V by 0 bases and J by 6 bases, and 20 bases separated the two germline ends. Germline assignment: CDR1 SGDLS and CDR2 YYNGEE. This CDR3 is CASSVGPGTALADTQYF. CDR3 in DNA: TGTGCCAGCAGCGTAGGTCCAGGGACCGCATTAGCTGATACGCAGTATTTT.

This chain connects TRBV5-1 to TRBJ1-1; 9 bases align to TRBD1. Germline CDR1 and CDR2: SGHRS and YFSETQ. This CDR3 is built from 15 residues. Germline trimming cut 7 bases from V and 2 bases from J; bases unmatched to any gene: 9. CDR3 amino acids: CASGTDRGFNTEAFF. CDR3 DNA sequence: TGCGCCAGCGGGACAGACAGGGGGTTTAACACTGAAGCTTTCTTT. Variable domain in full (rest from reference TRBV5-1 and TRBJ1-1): KAGVTQTPRYLIKTRGQQVTLSCSPISGHRSVSWYQQTPGQGLQFLFEYFSETQRNKGNFPGRFSGRQFSNSRSEMNVSTLELGDSALYLCASGTDRGFNTEAFFGQGTRLTVV.

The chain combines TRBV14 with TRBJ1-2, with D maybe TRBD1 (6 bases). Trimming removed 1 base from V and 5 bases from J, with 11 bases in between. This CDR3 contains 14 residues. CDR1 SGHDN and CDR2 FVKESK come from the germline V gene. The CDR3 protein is CASSQVQGNYGYTF. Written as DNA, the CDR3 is TGTGCCAGCAGCCAAGTACAGGGAAATTATGGCTACACCTTC.

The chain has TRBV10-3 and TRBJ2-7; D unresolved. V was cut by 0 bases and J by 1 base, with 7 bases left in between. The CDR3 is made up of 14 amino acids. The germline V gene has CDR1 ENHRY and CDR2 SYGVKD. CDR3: CAISESEVSYEQYF. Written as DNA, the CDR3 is TGTGCCATCAGTGAGTCAGAGGTTTCCTACGAGCAGTACTTC.

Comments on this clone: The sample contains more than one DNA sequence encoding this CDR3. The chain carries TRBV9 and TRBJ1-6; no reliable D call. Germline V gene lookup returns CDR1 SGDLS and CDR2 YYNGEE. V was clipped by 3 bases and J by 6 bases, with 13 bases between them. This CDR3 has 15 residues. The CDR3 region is CASSARGSLNSPLHF. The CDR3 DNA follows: TGTGCCAGCAGCGCCCGTGGATCCCTTAATTCACCCCTCCACTTT.

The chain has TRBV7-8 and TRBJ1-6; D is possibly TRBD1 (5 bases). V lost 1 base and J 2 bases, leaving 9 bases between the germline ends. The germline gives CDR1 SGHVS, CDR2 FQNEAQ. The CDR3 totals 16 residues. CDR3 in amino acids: CASSLVPGPYNSPLHF. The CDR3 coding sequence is TGTGCCAGCAGCTTAGTCCCAGGGCCCTATAATTCACCCCTCCACTTT.